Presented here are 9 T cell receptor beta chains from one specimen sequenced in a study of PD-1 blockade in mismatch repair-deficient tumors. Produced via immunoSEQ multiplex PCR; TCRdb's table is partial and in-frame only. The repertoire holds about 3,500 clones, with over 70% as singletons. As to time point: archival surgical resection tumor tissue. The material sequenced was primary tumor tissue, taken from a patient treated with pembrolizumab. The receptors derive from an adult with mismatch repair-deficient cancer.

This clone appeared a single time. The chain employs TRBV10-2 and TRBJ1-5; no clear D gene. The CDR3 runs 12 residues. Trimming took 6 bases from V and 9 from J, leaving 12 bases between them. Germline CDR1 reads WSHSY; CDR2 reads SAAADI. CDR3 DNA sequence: TGCGCCAGCAGCCCGGAGCCGAGGCCCCAGCATTTT. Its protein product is CASSPEPRPQHF.

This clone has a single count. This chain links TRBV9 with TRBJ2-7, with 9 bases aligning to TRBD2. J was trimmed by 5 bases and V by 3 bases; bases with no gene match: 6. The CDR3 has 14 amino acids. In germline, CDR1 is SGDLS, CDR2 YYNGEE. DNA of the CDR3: TGTGCCAGCAGCGGAGCGGGAGGTCACCACGAGCAGTACTTC. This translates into CASSGAGGHHEQYF.

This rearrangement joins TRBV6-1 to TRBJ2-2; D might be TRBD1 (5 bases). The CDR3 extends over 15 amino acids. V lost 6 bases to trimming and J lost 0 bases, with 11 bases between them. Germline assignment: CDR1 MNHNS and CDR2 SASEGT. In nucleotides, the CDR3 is TGTGCCAGCAGCTATGGACAACCGAACACCGGGGAGCTGTTTTTT. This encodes CASSYGQPNTGELFF.

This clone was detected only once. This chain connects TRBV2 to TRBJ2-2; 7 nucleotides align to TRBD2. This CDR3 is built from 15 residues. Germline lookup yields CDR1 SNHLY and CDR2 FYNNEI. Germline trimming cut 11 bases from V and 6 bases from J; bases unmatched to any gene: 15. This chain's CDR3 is CAGRREAGVAGELFF. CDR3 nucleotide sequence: TGTGCCGGCCGAAGGGAGGCGGGAGTAGCCGGGGAGCTGTTTTTT.

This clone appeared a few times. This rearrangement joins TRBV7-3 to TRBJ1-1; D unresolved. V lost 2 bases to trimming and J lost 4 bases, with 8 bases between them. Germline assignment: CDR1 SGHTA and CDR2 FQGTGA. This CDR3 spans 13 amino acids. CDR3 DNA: TGTGCCAGCAGCTTAGGTTACGGCACTGAAGCTTTCTTT. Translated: CASSLGYGTEAFF.

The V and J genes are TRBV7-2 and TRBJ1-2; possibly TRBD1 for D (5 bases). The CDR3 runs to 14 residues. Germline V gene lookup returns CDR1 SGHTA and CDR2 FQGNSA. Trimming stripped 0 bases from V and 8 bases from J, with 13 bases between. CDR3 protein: CASSLAFRDGGYTF. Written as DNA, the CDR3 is TGTGCCAGCAGCTTAGCGTTCAGGGATGGGGGCTACACCTTC.

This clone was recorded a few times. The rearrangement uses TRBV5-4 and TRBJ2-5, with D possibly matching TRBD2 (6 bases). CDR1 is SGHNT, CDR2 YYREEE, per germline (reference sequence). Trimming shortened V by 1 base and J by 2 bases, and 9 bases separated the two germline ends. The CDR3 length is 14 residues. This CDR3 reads CASSLKLAQETQYF. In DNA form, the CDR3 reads TGTGCCAGCAGCTTGAAACTAGCTCAAGAGACCCAGTACTTC.

CDR3 residues: CASSPWTAGANVLTF. The DNA of the CDR3 is TGTGCCAGCAGTCCCTGGACTGCTGGGGCCAACGTCCTGACTTTC. This rearrangement joins TRBV27 to TRBJ2-6; maybe TRBD2 (5 bases). Germline V gene data show CDR1 as MNHEY and CDR2 as SMNVEV (reference sequence). CDR3 length equals 15 residues. V was trimmed by 5 bases and J by 2 bases, leaving 10 bases between them.

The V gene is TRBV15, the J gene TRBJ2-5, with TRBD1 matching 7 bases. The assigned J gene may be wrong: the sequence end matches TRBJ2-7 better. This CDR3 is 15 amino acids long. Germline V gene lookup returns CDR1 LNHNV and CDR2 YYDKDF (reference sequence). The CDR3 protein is CATSSPGQREYEQYF. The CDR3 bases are TGTGCCACCAGCAGCCCGGGACAGAGGGAGTACGAGCAGTACTTC.